The rows below give T cell receptor beta chains drawn from one sample of a study of cytomegalovirus exposure and HLA in healthy donors. Clones were read by immunoSEQ multiplex PCR, and TCRdb kept only the in-frame ones, dropping some. The repertoire holds about 55,000 clones, with around three quarters as singletons. Specimen: PBMCs. All receptors derive from a female donor in good health and CMV-seronegative. Each CDR3 is given with its conserved first and last residue. Fields, in order: J gene, CDR3 length, V gene, D gene, clone size, CDR3 DNA, CDR3 protein. The D gene is left open where the match is weak. A row's size may be missing; if present it is once, few, many or a size class.

TRBJ2-1	16	TRBV14	TRBD1	NA	TGTGCCAGCAGCCAAGAATTCGGACAGGTCTACAATGAGCAGTTCTTC	CASSQEFGQVYNEQFF
TRBJ2-2	15	TRBV5-1	NA	NA	TGCGCCAGCAGCTTGATTCCAGGGAACACCGGGGAGCTGTTTTTT	CASSLIPGNTGELFF
TRBJ1-1	13	TRBV6-5	NA	NA	TGTGCCAGCAGTTACGGGAGGGGCACTGAAGCTTTCTTT	CASSYGRGTEAFF
TRBJ1-1	14	TRBV2	TRBD1	NA	TGTGCCAGCAGGCGACAGGGGATGAACACTGAAGCTTTCTTT	CASRRQGMNTEAFF
TRBJ1-2	15	TRBV19	TRBD1	NA	TGTGCCAGTAACGAACCGGGACAGGGGGCAAGGGGCTACACCTTC	CASNEPGQGARGYTF
TRBJ2-1	15	TRBV5-4	TRBD2	few	TGTGCCAGCAGCTTGGCTAGCGGGGAGTACAATGAGCAGTTCTTC	CASSLASGEYNEQFF
TRBJ1-1	13	TRBV7-2	NA	NA	TGTGCCAGCACCCTTGGACAGCGCTGGGAAGCTTTCTTT	CASTLGQRWEAFF
TRBJ1-1	14	TRBV6-7	TRBD1	NA	TGTGCCAGCAGTTCTCAGGCAGGGGGCACTGAAGCTTTCTTT	CASSSQAGGTEAFF
TRBJ2-6	19	TRBV27	TRBD1	NA	TGTGCCAGCAGTAGGCGTGCCGGGACAGGCCTCTCTGGGGCCAACGTCCTGACTTTC	CASSRRAGTGLSGANVLTF
TRBJ1-1	14	TRBV6-5	NA	NA	TGTGCCAGCAGAACAATGGTGGGGAGGACTGAAGCTTTCTTT	CASRTMVGRTEAFF
TRBJ1-2	13	TRBV10-3	TRBD1	NA	TGTGCCATCAGTCCGGACAGGGGGCATGGCTACACCTTC	CAISPDRGHGYTF